The clone carrying this TCR beta chain has ten or more counts. Pregnant or lactating patients were excluded, as were those with uncontrolled infection or other autoimmune disease. The sample originates from a study of T cells in Graves' hyperthyroidism and ophthalmopathy. The TCR beta CDR3 regions underwent amplification using RNA transcripts as the source. HTBI primers were employed in a first-round RT-PCR of the TCR CDR3. A single record per CDR3 protein comes from TCRdb applying MiXCR to the multiplex PCR reads. The sample records hundreds of thousands of distinct CDR3 sequences, 45% being singletons. The CDR3 has 14 residues. The germline V gene encodes CDR1 SGHRS and CDR2 YFSETQ. Between the trimmed V and J ends, which lost 4 bases and 5 bases, there was a span of 16 bases.

This chain uses TRBV5-1 with TRBJ2-7; D remains ambiguous. The clonotype originates from an adult man with Graves' disease, either hyperthyroidism or ophthalmopathy (not recorded which). Sequenced input: peripheral blood or thyroid tissue (not recorded which). In DNA form, the CDR3 reads TGCGCCAGCAGCGTTACGACATGGTCCCACGAGCAGTACTTC. This sequence encodes CASSVTTWSHEQYF. The whole variable domain, filled in from reference TRBV5-1 and TRBJ2-7, reads KAGVTQTPRYLIKTRGQQVTLSCSPISGHRSVSWYQQTPGQGLQFLFEYFSETQRNKGNFPGRFSGRQFSNSRSEMNVSTLELGDSALYLCASSVTTWSHEQYFGPGTRLTVT.